This TCR beta chain was observed in a study of blood T cell repertoires in COVID-19. Overall study context: Samples representing acute and convalescent COVID-19 were sourced from the United States, Italy and Spain.

Assay used: immunoSEQ multiplex PCR; TCRdb lists only in-frame clones, some missing. The sample yields approximately 190,000 clones, around 81% seen once. Adults between about 18 and 89 years of age took part from 24 US areas. V lost 0 bases and J lost 4; bases outside the gene matches: 5. This CDR3 region has 15 residues. Germline CDR1 is SGHRS and CDR2 is YFSETQ. This sequence joins TRBV5-1 and TRBJ1-2; 8 nucleotides line up with TRBD1. The TCR originated in a man aged 35 to 55 who had recovered from COVID-19. Sequencing used PBMCs or T cells enriched from blood (not recorded which). The DNA for the CDR3 is TGCGCCAGCAGCTTGGAACAGGGGGGGACCTATGGCTACACCTTC. It encodes CASSLEQGGTYGYTF.